This record concerns one TCR beta chain sequence. Germline-derived CDR1 and CDR2 are SQVTM and ANQGSEA. This CDR3 is 13 amino acids long. V was pared by 7 bases and J by 5 bases, with 17 bases between. Only in-frame clones appear in the TCRdb table, and some are missing; sequencing was by immunoSEQ multiplex PCR. The data hold under 200,000 clones, with 70% to 85% observed a single time. These data belong to a study of blood T cell repertoires in COVID-19. On the study more broadly: Acute-phase and convalescent COVID-19 samples originated in the United States, Italy and Spain.

Assignments of participants to cohorts depended upon their own reported clinical history. Sequenced: PBMCs or T cells enriched from blood (not recorded which). The gene calls are TRBV29-1 and TRBJ1-1, with D possibly TRBD1 on 6 matching bases. The receptor's source is a middle-aged man who had recovered from COVID-19. The CDR3: CSGNQGSRTEAFF. CDR3 sequence (DNA): TGCAGCGGTAATCAGGGGTCTCGGACTGAAGCTTTCTTT.